This T cell receptor (beta chain) appears in the sequencing data of a study of T cell responses to AZD1222 COVID-19 vaccine. Here immunoSEQ multiplex PCR was the method, and the copy in TCRdb shows in-frame clones only, minus some. This sample yields about 140,000 clones, of which 90% are seen a single time; approximately 6.3% belongs to the top ten. The V gene's germline CDR1 is SEHNR and CDR2 FQNEAQ (reference sequence). There are 12 residues in the CDR3. V lost 5 bases and J 5 bases, leaving 4 bases between the germline ends. Regarding the study as a whole: Spike as a whole was targeted by vaccine-associated CD4 TCRs, dominant at 160-218 and 743-854.

This clone has only a few counts. Antigen: not known. The rearrangement joins TRBV7-9 to TRBJ1-6; D is unclear. The sequence came from an adult who received the AZD1222 COVID-19 vaccine. This specimen consisted of peripheral blood, obtained 28 days after the second AZD1222 dose. The CDR3 loop is CASSPNNSPLHF. CDR3 in DNA: TGTGCCAGCAGCCCAAATAATTCACCCCTCCACTTT.